The next 23 T cell receptor beta chains were all read from a single sample in a study of cytomegalovirus exposure and HLA in healthy donors. Primers for the PCR totalled 60 Vbeta and 13 Jbeta. This table comes from immunoSEQ multiplex PCR, and its TCRdb copy is limited to in-frame clones, with some not included. This table holds more than 150,000 clones, 70% to 85% found once. Material: PBMCs. Every receptor here comes from a male donor in good health and CMV-seronegative.

This clone was seen only a few times. The chain links TRBV11-2 to TRBJ1-2; TRBD1 aligns across 7 bases. CDR3 length equals 16 residues. Germline assignment: CDR1 SGHAT and CDR2 FQNNGV. The ends lost 1 base at V and 8 bases at J; junction bases unmatched: 13. The CDR3 sequence: CASSLVGGLRGGGYTF. The CDR3 DNA is TGTGCCAGCAGCTTAGTAGGGGGCCTCCGGGGGGGCGGCTACACCTTC.

The rearrangement uses TRBV15 and TRBJ2-2, with TRBD1 matching 7 bases. Germline values: CDR1 LNHNV, CDR2 YYDKDF (reference sequence). The CDR3 consists of 16 residues. V was clipped by 2 bases and J by 6 bases; unmatched bases: 9. CDR3 region: CATSRPDRDRPGELFF. The CDR3 nucleotides read TGTGCCACCAGCAGACCAGACAGGGATCGTCCCGGGGAGCTGTTTTTT.

V and J are TRBV7-8 and TRBJ2-2, with D tentatively TRBD2 (6 bases). Germline V gene data show CDR1 as SGHVS and CDR2 as FQNEAQ. The V end lost 3 bases, the J end lost 3 bases, and 14 bases lay between the germline ends. This CDR3 has 16 amino acids. For the CDR3, the DNA is TGTGCCAGCAGCTTTTCCGGGGGACTGTACACCGGGGAGCTGTTTTTT. It yields the protein CASSFSGGLYTGELFF. Supplemented by reference TRBV7-8 and TRBJ2-2, the full variable domain reads GAGVSQSPRYKVAKRGQDVALRCDPISGHVSLFWYQQALGQGPEFLTYFQNEAQLDKSGLPSDRFFAERPEGSVSTLKIQRTQQEDSAVYLCASSFSGGLYTGELFFGEGSRLTVL.

The chain uses TRBV28 and TRBJ2-1; TRBD2 might be the D (6 bases). The CDR3 totals 14 residues. The V gene's germline CDR1 is MDHEN and CDR2 SYDVKM. V dropped 6 bases and J dropped 10 bases, with 19 bases sitting between them. CDR3 DNA sequence: TGTGCCAGCAGCCAAGTCAGCGGGTGGCAAGAGCAGTTCTTC. Its protein product is CASSQVSGWQEQFF. Looking up the rest from reference TRBV28 and TRBJ2-1 gives the full variable domain: DVKVTQSSRYLVKRTGEKVFLECVQDMDHENMFWYRQDPGLGLRLIYFSYDVKMKEKGDIPEGYSVSREKKERFSLILESASTNQTSMYLCASSQVSGWQEQFFGPGTRLTVL.

The chain joins TRBV6-5 to TRBJ2-5, with D perhaps matching TRBD2 (6 bases). This CDR3 region has 15 residues. Germline V gives CDR1 MNHEY, CDR2 SVGAGI. The V gene lost 5 bases and the J gene lost 1 base, with 14 bases spanning the gap. The CDR3 DNA sequence: TGTGCCAGCAGTCTAACCGGGGGACCCCAAGAGACCCAGTACTTC. It translates to CASSLTGGPQETQYF.

The V and J genes are TRBV28 and TRBJ1-2; D possibly corresponds to TRBD1 (6 bases). With 5 bases removed from V and 4 bases from J, the gap between germline ends came to 14 bases. Germline V gene lookup returns CDR1 MDHEN and CDR2 SYDVKM. This CDR3 has 14 amino acids. CDR3 DNA: TGTGCCAGCAGTGTAAATTACAGGGCCTATGGCTACACCTTC. This encodes CASSVNYRAYGYTF.

This chain joins TRBV5-3 and TRBJ2-4; 11 bases are a match to TRBD2. TRBV5-3 is marked as an open reading frame, function uncertain. The ends lost 4 bases at V and 0 bases at J; junction bases unmatched: 9. This CDR3 has 18 amino acids. Here the CDR3 DNA reads TGTGCCAGAAGCCTCGGTCTAGCGGGGGGACTAGCCAAAAACATTCAGTACTTC. It is translated as CARSLGLAGGLAKNIQYF.

The J gene is TRBJ2-3, the V gene TRBV6-5; 9 positions agree with TRBD1. Germline V lookup: CDR1 MNHEY, CDR2 SVGAGI. V gave up 4 bases and J gave up 3 bases; unmatched junction bases: 5. The CDR3 is made up of 15 amino acids. The CDR3 sequence is CASSSGTGFTDTQYF. In nucleotides, the CDR3 is TGTGCCAGCAGTTCCGGGACAGGGTTTACAGATACGCAGTATTTT.

This clone has just a few counts. This chain connects TRBV5-1 to TRBJ2-2; D unresolved. Trimming removed 5 bases at V and 1 base at J, with 18 bases between. The CDR3 extends over 17 amino acids. From germline, CDR1 is SGHRS and CDR2 YFSETQ. The CDR3 DNA sequence: TGCGCCAGCAGGCCTACGACGGGTAGAAAGAACACCGGGGAGCTGTTTTTT. Its protein is CASRPTTGRKNTGELFF.

The V call is TRBV7-6, the J call TRBJ1-3, with unresolved D. Germline loops: CDR1 SGHVS, CDR2 FNYEAQ. Trimming cost V 5 bases and J 0 bases, with 11 bases left between them. There are 15 residues in the CDR3. The CDR3 is CASSAGPSSGNTIYF. The CDR3 nucleotides are TGTGCCAGCAGCGCGGGCCCCTCCTCTGGAAACACCATATATTTT.

CDR3 protein: CASSQGGNTEAFF. In DNA, the CDR3 is TGCGCCAGCAGCCAAGGAGGGAACACTGAAGCTTTCTTT. The V gene is TRBV4-1, the J gene TRBJ1-1, with unresolved D. The CDR3 has 13 amino acids. Per germline, CDR1 MGHRA and CDR2 YSYEKL. Trimming removed 1 base from V and 1 base from J, with 4 bases in between.

The rearrangement links TRBV5-6 to TRBJ1-3; D is unresolved. This CDR3 is built from 15 residues. V was trimmed by 0 bases and J by 4 bases, leaving 11 bases between them. Per the germline V gene, CDR1 is SGHDT and CDR2 is YYEEEE. CDR3 in amino acids: CASSLGSGGGNTIYF. In nucleotides, the CDR3 is TGTGCCAGCAGCTTGGGGTCTGGCGGAGGAAACACCATATATTTT.

This chain links TRBV7-2 with TRBJ2-1; D call uncertain. The CDR3 runs 13 residues. V gave up 0 bases and J gave up 5 bases, with 5 bases separating them. The germline CDR1 and CDR2 sequences are SGHTA and FQGNSA. The chain's CDR3 is CASSLARNNEQFF. DNA for the CDR3: TGTGCCAGCAGCTTAGCGCGGAACAATGAGCAGTTCTTC.

The chain joins TRBV7-2 to TRBJ1-1, with D perhaps matching TRBD1 (5 bases). The germline gives CDR1 SGHTA, CDR2 FQGNSA. The V end was cut by 4 bases, the J end by 0 bases, with 15 bases between. The CDR3 length is 16 residues. In nucleotides, the CDR3 is TGTGCCAGCAGCTGGGACGGGAGGACTATGAACACTGAAGCTTTCTTT. Translation gives CASSWDGRTMNTEAFF.

The rearrangement links TRBV7-9 to TRBJ2-7; 13 bases are a match to TRBD2. The germline CDR1 and CDR2 sequences are SEHNR and FQNEAQ (reference sequence). V shed 4 bases and J 1 base; nucleotides not matched to a gene: 10. The CDR3 spans 18 residues. CDR3 nucleotide sequence: TGTGCCAGCAGCTCGACCCGGACTAGCGGGAGTGGGTCCTACGAGCAGTACTTC. Translation gives CASSSTRTSGSGSYEQYF.

The V call is TRBV9, the J call TRBJ2-2, with TRBD2 as a possible D gene (5 bases). This CDR3 region has 14 residues. Germline CDR1 reads SGDLS; CDR2 reads YYNGEE. V was pared by 1 base and J by 7 bases, with 11 bases between. CDR3: CASSVKADGGELFF. In DNA, the CDR3 is TGTGCCAGCAGCGTAAAAGCGGACGGCGGGGAGCTGTTTTTT.

This clone is a singleton in its sample. The J gene is TRBJ2-2, the V gene TRBV7-2; D may be TRBD2 (6 bases). The germline V gene has CDR1 SGHTA and CDR2 FQGNSA. The V end was cut by 6 bases, the J end by 2 bases, with 10 bases between. The length of the CDR3 is 14 residues. CDR3 residues: CASSRDSNTGELFF. CDR3 nucleotides: TGTGCCAGCAGTCGGGACTCTAACACCGGGGAGCTGTTTTTT.

The chain joins TRBV27 to TRBJ1-2, with 11 nucleotides matching TRBD1. Per germline, CDR1 MNHEY and CDR2 SMNVEV (reference sequence). CDR3 length: 16 residues. Trimming removed 7 bases from V and 6 bases from J; junction bases left unmatched: 13. As DNA, the CDR3 is TGTGCCAGCACCAGGACAGGGGGCAGTTGGGCGGATGGCTACACCTTC. Amino acids: CASTRTGGSWADGYTF.

V is TRBV9 and J is TRBJ1-2, with a tentative D call TRBD1 (5 bases). The CDR3 is 15 residues long. With 1 base removed from V and 2 bases from J, the gap between germline ends came to 12 bases. The germline V gene has CDR1 SGDLS and CDR2 YYNGEE. The CDR3: CASSVRSGGNYGYTF. The CDR3 coding sequence is TGTGCCAGCAGCGTAAGGTCCGGGGGAAACTATGGCTACACCTTC.

In nucleotides, the CDR3 is TGTGCCAGTAGTTACGGGGGTTACAATGAGCAGTTCTTC. The encoded protein is CASSYGGYNEQFF. This chain joins TRBV19 and TRBJ2-1, with D perhaps TRBD2 (6 bases). CDR1 and CDR2 from the germline V gene are LNHDA and SQIVND (reference sequence). The length of the CDR3 is 13 residues. Trimming took 5 bases from V and 4 from J, leaving 9 bases between them.

This chain uses TRBV6-6 with TRBJ1-1; a possible D gene is TRBD1 (5 bases). Trimming pared 2 bases from V and 1 base from J, leaving 8 bases between. Germline loops: CDR1 MNHNY, CDR2 SVGAGI (reference sequence). The CDR3 is 14 residues long. The CDR3 is CASSYQGSNTEAFF. CDR3 sequence (DNA): TGTGCCAGCAGTTACCAGGGCTCGAACACTGAAGCTTTCTTT.

This clone has more than one count but fewer than ten. J is TRBJ1-1 and V is TRBV18; 9 bases agree with TRBD1. This CDR3 contains 15 residues. CDR1 is KGHSH and CDR2 is LQKENI in the germline V gene. V dropped 4 bases and J dropped 0; count of bases not matched to a gene: 3. CDR3 nucleotide sequence: TGTGCCAGCTCACGGGGGACAGGGATGAACACTGAAGCTTTCTTT. Encoded protein: CASSRGTGMNTEAFF. Full variable domain (remainder filled in from reference TRBV18 and TRBJ1-1): NAGVMQNPRHLVRRRGQEARLRCSPMKGHSHVYWYRQLPEEGLKFMVYLQKENIIDESGMPKERFSAEFPKEGPSILRIQQVVRGDSAAYFCASSRGTGMNTEAFFGQGTRLTVV.

The chain combines TRBV2 with TRBJ1-5; 7 bases are a match to TRBD1. With 6 bases clipped from V and 4 bases from J, the junction kept 9 bases outside the gene matches. Germline V gene lookup returns CDR1 SNHLY and CDR2 FYNNEI. CDR3 size: 15 residues. The CDR3 region is CASSATGVGNQPQHF. In nucleotides, the CDR3 is TGTGCCAGCAGCGCTACAGGGGTAGGGAATCAGCCCCAGCATTTT. The entire variable domain, with the rest obtained from reference TRBV2 and TRBJ1-5, is as follows: EPEVTQTPSHQVTQMGQEVILRCVPISNHLYFYWYRQILGQKVEFLVSFYNNEISEKSEIFDDQFSVERPDGSNFTLKIRSTKLEDSAMYFCASSATGVGNQPQHFGDGTRLSIL.